A selection of T cell receptor beta chains follows, all from one sample in a study of siplizumab effects on memory and regulatory T cells. TCRdb's copy holds only in-frame clones and misses some; the assay was immunoSEQ multiplex PCR. This table has 110,000 or so clones, approximately 92% appearing once. The sample comprised non-Treg CD4+ T cells sorted from blood. Every receptor here comes from a human donor in good health. Both conserved end residues are part of each CDR3. Rows may omit the clone size; those that give it use once, few, many or a size class.

V gene | clone size | CDR3 protein
TRBV9 | . | CASSVGQGAWNTEAFF
TRBV7-9 | . | CASSSDRGAGNEQFF
TRBV27 | . | CASSFSGNVGAYEQYF
TRBV19 | . | CASSYRVYADTQYF
TRBV19 | . | CASSIATGGYSNQPQHF
TRBV28 | . | CASSVRGLAGSNEQFF
TRBV5-4 | . | CASSAQGAPGYTF
TRBV18 | . | CASSPPVFGAGPYEQYF
TRBV7-3 | . | CASSLNRAGTSPGELFF
TRBV7-3 | . | CASSFRVSNSNQPQHF
TRBV18 | . | CASSPPLGGGLMGTDTQYF
TRBV7-6 | . | CASSDTGTGVDTQYF
TRBV29-1 | . | CSVELSGYTF
TRBV7-9 | . | CASTLLLTAHTEAFF
TRBV5-5 | . | CASSLRTGATEAFF
TRBV6-5 | . | CASRNFPYGYTF
TRBV30 | . | CAWLQRNTEAFF
TRBV2 | . | CASTRGGNQPQHF
TRBV30 | . | CAWSATGGYGYGYTF
TRBV5-1 | once | CASSLQGPSYEQYF
TRBV7-2 | . | CASSLLGPNSYEQYF
TRBV7-3 | . | CASSLGTLNTGELFF
TRBV6-1 | . | CASSGGTGYGYTF
TRBV2 | . | CASRPPRDITIQYF
TRBV5-7 | . | CASSRPTGGHQPQHF
TRBV7-8 | . | CASSLTGGNTEAFF
TRBV2 | . | CASRDRGPEETQYF
TRBV19 | . | CASSIKKSSYNSPLHF
TRBV18 | . | CASSRQGSGGLYNEQFF
TRBV6-5 | . | CASCPGLGGWQYF
TRBV10-3 | . | CAISSGGPGQETQYF
TRBV7-9 | . | CASSLTGPNTEAFF
TRBV19 | . | CASSIPGGPLYGYTF
TRBV6-6 | . | CASSYAAASGANVLTF
TRBV4-3 | . | CASSQAGGPFEQYF
TRBV7-6 | once | CASSYIETDTQYF
TRBV19 | . | CASSTQGAVGYGYTF
TRBV18 | . | CASSPGGVYGYTF
TRBV28 | . | CASIGAGGSYEQYF
TRBV29-1 | . | CSKKGVSDTQYF
TRBV11-3 | . | CASSLRPNYEQYF
TRBV7-9 | . | CASSSGTTNTEAFF
TRBV6-5 | . | CASSYSIAKNIQYF
TRBV11-3 | . | CASSPNVGGAGANVLTF